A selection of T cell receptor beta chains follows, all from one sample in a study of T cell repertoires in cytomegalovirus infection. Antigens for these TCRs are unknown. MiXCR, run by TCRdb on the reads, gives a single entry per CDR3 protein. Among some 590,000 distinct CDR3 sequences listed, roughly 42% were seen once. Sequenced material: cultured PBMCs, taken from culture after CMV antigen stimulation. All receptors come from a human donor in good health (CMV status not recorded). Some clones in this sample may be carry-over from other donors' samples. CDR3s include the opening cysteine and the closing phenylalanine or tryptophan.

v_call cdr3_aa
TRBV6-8 CASKGLPRNTEAFF
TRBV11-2 CASSLRRTDEKLFF
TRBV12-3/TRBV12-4 CASSFSGTGVIGYTF
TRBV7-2 CASRPRSQAEQFF
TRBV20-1 CSACNLAGDVNEQFF
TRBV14 CASSLAGTFVNEQFF
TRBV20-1 CSARGGAPRETQYF
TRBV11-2 CASSPQLGNTIYF
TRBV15 CATSRGGTGFWNEQFF
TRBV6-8 CASRALVAAGEQFF
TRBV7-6 CASSLYAGGHYEQYF
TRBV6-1 CAITGVARSRVRHEQYF
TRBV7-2 CASSPKTGTPYEQYF
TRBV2 CASTTHPEKLFF
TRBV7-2 CASSSSLARGLTYEQYF
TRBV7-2 CASSLVRTDVFPGNTEAFF
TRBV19 CASSISGQGGETQYF
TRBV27 CASSPQGLYSNQPQHF
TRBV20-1 CSARGPSSQGYSNQPQHF
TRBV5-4 CASSLETGGPVAQYF
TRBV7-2 CASSRTRTQCF
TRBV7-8 CASSPRWGEEAFF
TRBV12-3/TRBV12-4 CASSPGGSGYGYTF
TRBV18 CASSPMGPATNEKLFF
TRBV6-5 CASSYIGRAPGKLFF
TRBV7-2 CASSAGLAGRAYEQYF
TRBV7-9 CASSSGLAIGNEQFF
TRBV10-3 CAISDGGSHTEAFF
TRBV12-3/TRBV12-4 CASSARDRSHEQFF
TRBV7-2 CASSWGQGEQYF
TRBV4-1 CASSQDETGGLAHEQFF
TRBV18 CASSGDRDVAFF
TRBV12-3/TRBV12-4 CASSLVGDRSDTEAFF
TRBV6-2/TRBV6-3 CASSYRQGWDTEAFF
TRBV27 CASSLVPLGSSANYGYTF
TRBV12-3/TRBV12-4 CASSLTLNYEQYF
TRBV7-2 CASSLGGTLNTEAFF
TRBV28 CASSTGSRYNEQFF